Below, 7 T cell receptor beta chains from the same sample are listed, as sequenced in a study of shared clonotypes between healthy human individuals (TCRdb year 2020). The receptor library was made with the immunoSEQ multiplex PCR assay. Entries here come from immuneACCESS through TCRdb and include only in-frame sequences with V and J called. Some clones fail to appear in such tables; in the studies checked, an unresolved V gene covers under half of the shortfall, and the cause of the remainder is unknown. For this sample there are over 2 million clones; about 94% appear just once. The ten largest clones add up to around 1.1% of the sample. CD8 naive samples were CD45RO-negative cells positively selected for CCR7, giving a CD45RA+CCR7+ population that excluded TemRA cells. The sequencing sample was made of naive CD8+ T cells sorted from blood. The intended sense of this specimen's cell subset or site label: CD45RA+CCR7+. All receptors come from a man younger than 35 in good health.

The chain employs TRBV6-5 and TRBJ2-6, with a possible D match to TRBD1 (6 bases). Germline CDR1 MNHEY, CDR2 SVGAGI. The V gene lost 7 bases and the J gene lost 0 bases, with 10 bases spanning the gap. The CDR3 runs to 15 residues. The CDR3 protein is CASKQGVSGANVLTF. The CDR3 DNA reads TGTGCCAGCAAACAGGGAGTCTCTGGGGCCAACGTCCTGACTTTC.

The chain has TRBV2 and TRBJ2-7; D uncertain. There are 13 residues in the CDR3. CDR1 SNHLY and CDR2 FYNNEI come from the germline V gene. V lost 4 bases, J lost 2 bases, and 9 bases lay in between. CDR3 loop: CASSGGLTYEQYF. As DNA, the CDR3 is TGTGCCAGCAGTGGGGGTCTGACCTACGAGCAGTACTTC.

Remarks on this clone: It is likely a read error, because the conserved phenylalanine at the end of the CDR3 is missing. The limits of the CDR3 on the DNA are not certain, so only TCRdb's listed CDR3 is given. V and J are TRBV20-1 and TRBJ1-2. Germline V gene lookup returns CDR1 DFQATT and CDR2 SNEGSKA (reference sequence). The CDR3 has 11 amino acids, counting both end residues. CDR3 protein: CSARDLGGPRL.

A remark on this clone: Other DNA sequences in the same sample also yield this CDR3. The chain combines TRBV27 with TRBJ1-5, with D possibly being TRBD1 (6 bases). Trimming cost V 0 bases and J 3 bases, with 12 bases left between them. There are 16 residues in the CDR3. Germline CDR1 reads MNHEY; CDR2 reads SMNVEV (reference sequence). Written as DNA, the CDR3 is TGTGCCAGCAGTTTATCGGCAGGGGAGGTCAATCAGCCCCAGCATTTT. Translated, it gives CASSLSAGEVNQPQHF.

The V and J genes are TRBV10-2 and TRBJ1-2, with D tentatively TRBD1 (5 bases). The length of the CDR3 is 12 residues. The ends were cut back, 4 bases at V and 4 bases at J, with 7 bases in the middle. Germline V gives CDR1 WSHSY, CDR2 SAAADI. The CDR3 is CASSGDAYGYTF. The CDR3 nucleotides read TGCGCCAGCAGTGGGGACGCCTATGGCTACACCTTC.

This chain joins TRBV6-1 and TRBJ1-5; a possible D gene is TRBD1 (6 bases). V gave up 4 bases and J gave up 5 bases, with 12 bases separating them. This CDR3 is 14 amino acids long. CDR1 and CDR2 from the germline V gene are MNHNS and SASEGT. CDR3 in DNA: TGTGCCAGCAGTGGACCGGAGGGGGATCAGCCCCAGCATTTT. As protein: CASSGPEGDQPQHF.

The rearrangement links TRBV13 to TRBJ2-1; D unclear. The CDR3 has 12 amino acids. V lost 2 bases to trimming and J lost 7 bases, with 6 bases between them. CDR1 PRHDT and CDR2 FYEKMQ come from the germline V gene (reference sequence). The chain's CDR3 is CASSLYRNEQFF. The CDR3 DNA follows: TGTGCCAGCAGCTTATATCGTAATGAGCAGTTCTTC. The variable domain in full, completed from reference TRBV13 and TRBJ2-1, reads AAGVIQSPRHLIKEKRETATLKCYPIPRHDTVYWYQQGPGQDPQFLISFYEKMQSDKGSIPDRFSAQQFSDYHSELNMSSLELGDSALYFCASSLYRNEQFFGPGTRLTVL.